Presented here are 16 T cell receptor beta chains from one specimen sequenced in a study of blood T cell repertoires in COVID-19. Sequencing was performed with immunoSEQ multiplex PCR; in TCRdb, only in-frame clones are kept and a portion is missing. The sample shows about 240,000 clones, more than 75% of them seen only once. Material for sequencing was peripheral blood. The source is a woman aged 70-85 years with active or convalescent COVID-19.

The chain recombines TRBV4-3 with TRBJ1-4; 9 bases match TRBD1. V was clipped by 2 bases and J by 8 bases; unmatched bases: 6. The CDR3 is 15 residues long. Germline V gives CDR1 LGHNA, CDR2 YSLEER. The CDR3 sequence is CASSQRSTGGEKLFF. CDR3 DNA: TGCGCCAGCAGCCAACGATCGACAGGGGGAGAAAAACTGTTTTTT.

This chain links TRBV24-1 with TRBJ2-3; TRBD2 aligns across 11 bases. The CDR3 length is 17 residues. CDR1 is KGHDR and CDR2 is SFDVKD in the germline V gene. V was pared by 7 bases and J by 2 bases, with 10 bases of the junction left unmatched. In DNA, the CDR3 is TGTGCCACCAGCACCTTGACTAGCGGGGCTTTCACAGATACGCAGTATTTT. Protein product: CATSTLTSGAFTDTQYF.

The chain carries TRBV6-2 or TRBV6-3 and TRBJ1-2, with 7 bases that match TRBD1. The CDR3 totals 14 residues. V was clipped by 2 bases and J by 2 bases; unmatched bases: 2. From germline, CDR1 is MNHEY and CDR2 SVGEGT. CDR3 loop: CASSYQGVNYGYTF. The CDR3 DNA follows: TGTGCCAGCAGTTACCAGGGGGTGAACTATGGCTACACCTTC.

This chain uses TRBV6-5 with TRBJ1-3, with TRBD1 identical over 8 bases. Germline lookup yields CDR1 MNHEY and CDR2 SVGAGI. The CDR3 length is 14 residues. With V trimmed by 6 bases and J by 8 bases, 9 bases remained unmatched. The CDR3 loop is CASSQDRASDTIYF. The CDR3 DNA is TGTGCCAGCAGCCAGGACAGGGCATCGGACACCATATATTTT.

V is TRBV7-2 and J is TRBJ2-1; D not certain. Germline V gene data show CDR1 as SGHTA and CDR2 as FQGNSA. V gave up 5 bases and J gave up 6 bases, with 11 bases separating them. The CDR3 is made up of 13 amino acids. DNA of the CDR3: TGTGCCAGCAGCCTTAATGCAGGCAATGAGCAGTTCTTC. It is translated as CASSLNAGNEQFF.

The V and J genes are TRBV3-1 (or the pseudogene TRBV3-2) and TRBJ1-6; TRBD1 matches 7 bases. V shed 4 bases and J 7 bases; nucleotides not matched to a gene: 4. The CDR3 has 14 residues. The germline CDR1 and CDR2 sequences are LGHDT and YNNKEL (reference sequence). The CDR3 loop is CASSLGQANSPLHF. CDR3 coding DNA: TGTGCCAGCAGCCTTGGACAGGCAAATTCACCCCTCCACTTT.

J is TRBJ1-1 and V is TRBV12-3 or TRBV12-4, with unresolved D. Trimming stripped 3 bases from V and 6 bases from J, with 8 bases between. The CDR3 is made up of 12 amino acids. The CDR3 DNA follows: TGTGCCAGCAGTTTCCTGTCCCCTGAAGCTTTCTTT. Translation: CASSFLSPEAFF.

Concerning this clone: Its ends do not fully match the called genes, so a read error is possible. This rearrangement joins TRBV5-1 to TRBJ2-2; 9 bases are shared with TRBD1. The CDR3 sequence is 15 residues long. Germline CDR1 reads SGHRS; CDR2 reads YFSETQ. CDR3 DNA sequence: TGCGCCAGCAGATTGGGACAGGGAGTTACCGGGGAGCTGTTTTTT. Translating gives CASRLGQGVTGELFF.

This clone has just one count. V usage is TRBV27 and J usage is TRBJ2-7; possible D gene TRBD2, 5 bases. With 7 bases removed from V and 4 bases from J, the gap between germline ends came to 14 bases. This CDR3 is 13 amino acids long. CDR1 is MNHEY and CDR2 is SMNVEV in the germline V gene (reference sequence). The CDR3 here is CASIGLQGYEQYF. CDR3 sequence (DNA): TGTGCCAGCATCGGACTCCAAGGGTACGAGCAGTACTTC.

This clone was detected only a few times. This chain joins TRBV11-2 and TRBJ1-2; D call uncertain. Deletions cut 5 bases from V and 7 bases from J, with 14 bases between. Per germline, CDR1 SGHAT and CDR2 FQNNGV. The CDR3 totals 13 residues. For the CDR3, the DNA is TGTGCCAGCAGCAGTACTACGTATGCTGGCTACACCTTC. Its translation is CASSSTTYAGYTF.

This clone was observed once. The chain employs TRBV6-5 and TRBJ1-2, with unresolved D. CDR1 is MNHEY, CDR2 SVGAGI, per germline. The CDR3 consists of 13 residues. Trimming cost V 6 bases and J 3 bases, with 11 bases left between them. Here the CDR3 DNA reads TGTGCCAGCAGGACACCCGGGGACTATGGCTACACCTTC. Its protein is CASRTPGDYGYTF.

The rearrangement links TRBV24-1 to TRBJ2-7; TRBD2 might be the D (5 bases). In germline, CDR1 is KGHDR, CDR2 SFDVKD. V was clipped by 2 bases and J by 6 bases, with 10 bases between them. The CDR3 is 13 amino acids. CDR3 amino acids: CATSDSGRLEQYF. In nucleotides, the CDR3 is TGTGCCACCAGTGATTCGGGAAGGCTCGAGCAGTACTTC.

The chain joins TRBV6-1 to TRBJ2-7; D is perhaps TRBD2 (7 bases). This CDR3 has 10 residues. The germline CDR1 and CDR2 sequences are MNHNS and SASEGT. Trimming shortened V by 7 bases and J by 7 bases, and 8 bases separated the two germline ends. The chain's CDR3 is CASKGGEQYF. CDR3 DNA sequence: TGTGCCAGCAAGGGGGGGGAGCAGTACTTC.

The V and J genes are TRBV19 and TRBJ1-4; the match to TRBD1 covers 8 bases. Germline V gene data show CDR1 as LNHDA and CDR2 as SQIVND (reference sequence). V was pared by 7 bases and J by 5 bases, with 9 bases of the junction left unmatched. The CDR3 is 15 amino acids. As DNA, the CDR3 is TGTGCCAGTAAAGACAGGGGCCTGGGGAATGAAAAACTGTTTTTT. It translates to CASKDRGLGNEKLFF.

V usage is TRBV19 and J usage is TRBJ1-1; 8 bases fit TRBD1. This CDR3 is built from 15 residues. Trimming took 5 bases from V and 1 from J; bases not matched to a gene: 6. Germline assignment: CDR1 LNHDA and CDR2 SQIVND (reference sequence). The CDR3 spells CASSRTGWTNTEAFF. CDR3 coding DNA: TGTGCCAGTAGTCGGACAGGGTGGACGAACACTGAAGCTTTCTTT.

This chain uses TRBV19 with TRBJ2-2, with D possibly being TRBD1 (6 bases). The CDR3 is 13 residues long. CDR1 and CDR2 (germline): LNHDA, SQIVND (reference sequence). Between the trimmed V and J ends, which lost 7 bases and 6 bases, there was a span of 12 bases. CDR3: CASMQGIPGELFF. CDR3 DNA: TGTGCCAGTATGCAGGGGATACCCGGGGAGCTGTTTTTT.